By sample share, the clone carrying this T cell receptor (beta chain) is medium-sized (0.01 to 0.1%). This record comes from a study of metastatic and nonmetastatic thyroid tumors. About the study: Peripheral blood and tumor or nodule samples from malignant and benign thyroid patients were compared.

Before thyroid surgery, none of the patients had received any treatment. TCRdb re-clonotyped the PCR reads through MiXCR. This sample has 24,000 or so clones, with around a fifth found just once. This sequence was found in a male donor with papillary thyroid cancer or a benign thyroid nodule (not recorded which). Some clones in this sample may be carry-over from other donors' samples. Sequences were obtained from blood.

The CDR3 DNA is TGTGCCGACCCCCCGAGCGGGGTAAACAATGAGCAGTTCTTC. It yields the protein CADPPSGVNNEQFF. This chain links TRBV27 with TRBJ2-1; 7 bases agree with TRBD2. The CDR3 has 14 amino acids. Trimming cost V 11 bases and J 5 bases; bases outside gene matches: 12. In germline, CDR1 is MNHEY, CDR2 SMNVEV (reference sequence).